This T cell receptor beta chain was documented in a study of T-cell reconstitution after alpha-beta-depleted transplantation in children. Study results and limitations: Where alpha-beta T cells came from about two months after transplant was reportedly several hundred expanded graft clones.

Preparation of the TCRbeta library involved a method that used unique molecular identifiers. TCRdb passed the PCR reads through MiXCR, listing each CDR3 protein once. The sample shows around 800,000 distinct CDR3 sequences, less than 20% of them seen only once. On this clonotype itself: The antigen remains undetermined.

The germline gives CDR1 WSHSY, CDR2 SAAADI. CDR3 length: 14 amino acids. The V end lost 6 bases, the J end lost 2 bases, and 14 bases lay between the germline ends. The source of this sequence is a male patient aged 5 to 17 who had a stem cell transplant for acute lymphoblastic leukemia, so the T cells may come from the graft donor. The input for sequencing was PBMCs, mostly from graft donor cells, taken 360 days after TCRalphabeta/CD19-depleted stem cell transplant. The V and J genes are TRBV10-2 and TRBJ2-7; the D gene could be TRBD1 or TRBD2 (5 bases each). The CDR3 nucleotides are TGCGCCAGCAGCACCGGGACGCCCACCTACGAGCAGTACTTC. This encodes CASSTGTPTYEQYF.